This T cell receptor beta chain appears in the sequencing data of a study of blood T cell repertoires in COVID-19 (dated by TCRdb to 2018 to 2020). Concerning the study at large: The collaborator samples originated in the United States, Italy and Spain and spanned the acute and convalescent phases of COVID-19. The material from the prospective study consisted of cDNA or gDNA derived from T cells, B-cell-depleted T cells, or PBMCs. The dataset comprised deeply sampled blood TCRbeta repertoires from subjects exposed to, actively infected with, or recovered from COVID-19. A freely available public database, intended as a resource for researchers studying the immune response to SARS-CoV-2, is where the repertoires were released. Samples came from the ongoing ImmuneRACE study (first 160 participants) plus 1,254 subjects from 6 global collaborators. The sample metadata nearly always contained a de-identified subject ID, COVID-19 status, age in years and sex. Where available, HLA class I and class II types were taken from metadata supplied by the sample provider and were not determined by assay-based typing. What the study reported, not specific to this receptor: How much clinical and demographic metadata was included differed by source and by participant, and the metadata was provided uncurated.

Whole blood was collected in K2EDTA tubes by collaborating institutions according to the institutions' own protocols. For TCRbeta analysis, collaborators shipped samples in one of three forms: frozen whole blood, isolated PBMCs, or DNA extracted from either of those sample types. The CDR3 contains 19 residues, cysteine and phenylalanine counted. Just the 57-base CDR3 DNA is kept, in frame starting at base 1. As encoded in the germline V gene (reference sequence), CDR1 is SGHNT while CDR2 is YYREEE. V and J are trimmed by 4 bases and 4 bases, and the gene matches miss 14 bases of the junction. The immunoSEQ Assay, a bias-controlled multiplex PCR, was used to amplify TCRbeta CDR3 regions from genomic DNA. Under the source paper's analysis protocol: Nucleated cell counts per sample were estimated from amplification of reference gene primers within the assay. To quantify the absolute abundance of each unique TCRbeta CDR3 rearrangement, sequence reads were collapsed and filtered. For each sample, productive Simpson clonality was calculated by taking the square root of Simpson's diversity index across productive rearrangements. TCRdb provides this immuneACCESS table in a form limited to in-frame rearrangements. Some clones are lacking; in checked studies, under half of them reflect an unresolved V gene, and why the rest are absent is not known. V, J and clone size reflect that table, while D and trimming were determined from the DNA. Within this sample are some 120,000 clones, with nearly 90% of them counted one time only. The top ten constitute over 1% of the sample.

About this clone itself: This clone's antigen is unknown. There are no base qualities to consult, and no much larger clone falls within one base.

The receptor was isolated from a woman of 80 years or more with acute or convalescent COVID-19. The specimen sequenced was peripheral blood. The chain uses TRBV5-4 and TRBJ2-3, with 14 bases aligning to TRBD2. The nucleotide sequence is TGTGCCAGCAGCGGGGGACTAGCGGGAGCTAGATCGTTTGCAGATACGCAGTATTTT. Translated, it gives CASSGGLAGARSFADTQYF.